This TCR beta chain was profiled in a study of blood T cell repertoires in COVID-19. Looking at the study overall: The study drew acute and convalescent COVID-19 samples from the United States, Italy and Spain.

Measured with immunoSEQ multiplex PCR; TCRdb has only the in-frame clones, and not every one. Of 95,000 to 120,000 clones listed, about 80% are singletons. The V gene end was trimmed by 3 bases and the J gene end by 0 bases; junction bases not matched to a gene: 3. This CDR3 is 17 amino acids long. Germline lookup yields CDR1 MNHEY and CDR2 SVGEGT. The sequencing input was peripheral blood. The sequence came from a woman in her sixties or seventies with acute or convalescent COVID-19. V is TRBV6-2 or TRBV6-3 and J is TRBJ2-2; 11 nucleotides agree with TRBD2. This chain's CDR3 is CASSYTSGGPNTGELFF. The CDR3 nucleotides are TGTGCCAGCAGTTATACTAGCGGGGGCCCGAACACCGGGGAGCTGTTTTTT.